The entry below gives a single T cell receptor (beta chain) sequence along with its context. The entry originates in a study of control samples from healthy donors and cancer patients. The CDR3 totals 17 residues. Clones were sequenced by immunoSEQ multiplex PCR, and TCRdb holds only the in-frame ones, with some missing. The sample includes 150,000 to 180,000 clones, approximately 94% of them seen just once. The sequence was collected from a man between 35 and 55 years old in good health. The chain joins TRBV1 to TRBJ1-3; the table's D call, TRBD1, has no DNA check behind it. TRBV1 is a pseudogene. The sample consisted of blood. The CDR3, as DNA: TGCACCAGCAGCCCGATGAAGACAGGAGCCTCTGGAAACACCATATATTTT. Its translation: CTSSPMKTGASGNTIYF.